This passage covers 27 T cell receptor beta chains from one sample sequenced in a study of T cell responses to AZD1222 COVID-19 vaccine. TCRdb keeps only in-frame clones here, not all; method: immunoSEQ multiplex PCR. The profile covers roughly 70,000 clones, with around 85% appearing a single time and around 21% taken by the ten largest. This material consisted of peripheral blood, taken on day 0 of AZD1222 vaccination. Every receptor here comes from an adult in good health.

A note on this clone: Different DNA sequences within this sample yield the same CDR3. V and J are TRBV15 and TRBJ1-1, with a tentative D call TRBD1 (5 bases). CDR3 length: 14 amino acids. Germline CDR1 LNHNV, CDR2 YYDKDF (reference sequence). The germline V and J ends were trimmed by 1 base and 4 bases, with 10 bases remaining between them. The CDR3: CATSRARQGTEAFF. The CDR3 DNA reads as TGTGCCACCAGCAGAGCTCGGCAGGGCACTGAAGCTTTCTTT. Filled out from reference TRBV15 and TRBJ1-1, the complete variable domain reads DAMVIQNPRYQVTQFGKPVTLSCSQTLNHNVMYWYQQKSSQAPKLLFHYYDKDFNNEADTPDNFQSRRPNTSFCFLDIRSPGLGDTAMYLCATSRARQGTEAFFGQGTRLTVV.

This rearrangement joins TRBV27 to TRBJ2-3, with D hard to call. This CDR3 has 16 amino acids. V was clipped by 7 bases and J by 2 bases, with 19 bases between them. The germline CDR1 and CDR2 sequences are MNHEY and SMNVEV (reference sequence). The CDR3 DNA follows: TGTGCCAGCAAAGTTCGTGGTAGCTTAGACACAGATACGCAGTATTTT. Amino acids: CASKVRGSLDTDTQYF.

This chain uses TRBV30 with TRBJ1-5; D perhaps matches TRBD1 (5 bases). V gave up 2 bases and J gave up 6 bases, with 14 bases separating them. The CDR3 is made up of 14 amino acids. Looked up from germline, CDR1 is GTSNPN and CDR2 is SVGIG (reference sequence). The CDR3 sequence: CAWSIKGGGQPQHF. The DNA for the CDR3 is TGTGCCTGGAGTATTAAAGGCGGGGGTCAGCCCCAGCATTTT.

The rearrangement links TRBV20-1 to TRBJ2-1, with 13 positions matching TRBD2. The CDR3 loop spans 19 amino acids. CDR1 is DFQATT, CDR2 SNEGSKA, per germline (reference sequence). V was clipped by 3 bases and J by 0 bases; unmatched bases: 11. CDR3 protein: CSASRVGLAGAYSYNEQFF. DNA for the CDR3: TGCAGTGCTAGTAGGGTCGGACTAGCGGGGGCCTACTCCTACAATGAGCAGTTCTTC.

This chain connects TRBV25-1 to TRBJ2-2; D is ambiguous. CDR1 is MGHDK and CDR2 is SYGVNS in the germline V gene. This CDR3 has 11 amino acids. V lost 7 bases, J lost 8 bases, and 8 bases lay in between. In DNA, the CDR3 is TGTGCCAGCATTGGCCAGGGGGAGCTGTTTTTT. Protein: CASIGQGELFF.

The gene calls are TRBV7-9 and TRBJ2-1; 7 bases align to TRBD2. V was clipped by 6 bases and J by 8 bases; unmatched bases: 10. Germline loops: CDR1 SEHNR, CDR2 FQNEAQ (reference sequence). CDR3 length: 14 residues. In DNA form, the CDR3 reads TGTGCCAGCAGTGGGAGAGCGGGAAGGGATGAGCAGTTCTTC. This gives the protein CASSGRAGRDEQFF.

This chain uses TRBV27 with TRBJ1-2; perhaps TRBD1 as D (5 bases). The ends were cut back, 0 bases at V and 4 bases at J, with 9 bases in the middle. The CDR3 has 14 amino acids. Germline CDR1 MNHEY, CDR2 SMNVEV (reference sequence). This CDR3 is CASSLSGGGYGYTF. Written as DNA, the CDR3 is TGTGCCAGCAGTTTATCTGGGGGTGGCTATGGCTACACCTTC.

The chain is built from TRBV25-1 and TRBJ2-7, with no clear D. Trimming shortened V by 2 bases and J by 0 bases, and 11 bases separated the two germline ends. From germline, CDR1 is MGHDK and CDR2 SYGVNS. This CDR3 is built from 15 residues. The CDR3 here is CASSEVLTDSYEQYF. The CDR3 nucleotides read TGTGCCAGCAGTGAAGTGCTTACAGACTCCTACGAGCAGTACTTC.

The chain employs TRBV10-2 and TRBJ1-1; 10 positions agree with TRBD1. The V segment lost 3 bases and the J segment 7 bases; nucleotides outside the gene matches: 2. In germline, CDR1 is WSHSY, CDR2 SAAADI. This CDR3 is 13 amino acids long. CDR3 in DNA: TGCGCCAGCAGTGAAGGGACAGGGGATGAAGCTTTCTTT. This codes for CASSEGTGDEAFF.

This clone has a handful of counts. The chain couples TRBV5-1 to TRBJ2-7; D may be TRBD2 (6 bases). The CDR3 loop spans 14 amino acids. Looked up from germline, CDR1 is SGHRS and CDR2 is YFSETQ. The V and J ends lost 0 bases and 4 bases respectively, with 11 bases between them. The CDR3 DNA sequence: TGCGCCAGCAGCTTGGCCCCGGGAGTGTACGAGCAGTACTTC. Translation gives CASSLAPGVYEQYF.

J is TRBJ2-7 and V is TRBV21-1; the D segment call TRBD1 is taken from the table without a DNA check. TRBV21-1 is reported as a pseudogene. The CDR3 sequence is 15 residues long. The CDR3 coding sequence is TGTGCCAGCAGCAAAGGGGGACAGGGGCCCTACGAGCAGTACTTC. It encodes CASSKGGQGPYEQYF.

V gene TRBV28 combines with J gene TRBJ2-7, with D unclear. The germline V gene has CDR1 MDHEN and CDR2 SYDVKM. The germline V and J ends were trimmed by 5 bases and 7 bases, with 9 bases remaining between them. The CDR3 contains 11 residues. The CDR3 bases are TGTGCCAGCAGTGAGGTGCGGGAGCAGTACTTC. Amino acid sequence: CASSEVREQYF.

This chain links TRBV4-1 with TRBJ2-7; 10 bases align to TRBD2. CDR3 size: 14 residues. CDR1 and CDR2 (germline): MGHRA, YSYEKL. V lost 0 bases and J lost 7; bases outside the gene matches: 3. CDR3 nucleotide sequence: TGCGCCAGCAGCCAAGATCGGACTAGCGGAGAGCAGTACTTC. This translates into CASSQDRTSGEQYF.

The chain uses TRBV6-5 and TRBJ1-5, with D maybe TRBD1 (5 bases). Germline CDR1 and CDR2: MNHEY and SVGAGI. V was pared by 0 bases and J by 1 base, with 10 bases between. CDR3 length: 16 amino acids. Here the CDR3 DNA reads TGTGCCAGCAGTTACTCCTTCAGGGCAAGCAATCAGCCCCAGCATTTT. Its translation: CASSYSFRASNQPQHF.

This clone was seen more than once but under ten times. The chain recombines TRBV10-3 with TRBJ2-3, with D unclear. V was pared by 0 bases and J by 3 bases, with 10 bases between. This CDR3 has 15 residues. CDR1 ENHRY and CDR2 SYGVKD come from the germline V gene. CDR3: CAISESIGLTDTQYF. The DNA of the CDR3 is TGTGCCATCAGTGAGTCCATCGGGCTAACAGATACGCAGTATTTT.

The CDR3 DNA is TGTGCCAGCAGCTTATATGTGCGGTTAAGCTCCTACAATGAGCAGTTCTTC. This encodes CASSLYVRLSSYNEQFF. The V gene is TRBV11-2, the J gene TRBJ2-1, with no clear D. With 2 bases removed from V and 0 bases from J, the gap between germline ends came to 14 bases. Germline CDR1 and CDR2: SGHAT and FQNNGV. The CDR3 runs to 17 residues. Full variable domain (outside the CDR3, taken from reference TRBV11-2 and TRBJ2-1): EAGVAQSPRYKIIEKRQSVAFWCNPISGHATLYWYQQILGQGPKLLIQFQNNGVVDDSQLPKDRFSAERLKGVDSTLKIQPAKLEDSAVYLCASSLYVRLSSYNEQFFGPGTRLTVL.

The chain couples TRBV3-1 (or the pseudogene TRBV3-2) to TRBJ1-1; D is unclear. This CDR3 comprises 12 residues. Germline V gives CDR1 LGHDT, CDR2 YNNKEL (reference sequence). V was cut by 3 bases and J by 2 bases, with 4 bases left in between. CDR3 in amino acids: CASSHINTEAFF. The CDR3 DNA reads as TGTGCCAGCAGCCATATTAACACTGAAGCTTTCTTT.

J is TRBJ2-5 and V is TRBV19; no definite D call. CDR1 LNHDA and CDR2 SQIVND come from the germline V gene (reference sequence). Trimming shortened V by 7 bases and J by 3 bases, and 12 bases separated the two germline ends. The CDR3 is 13 residues long. As DNA, the CDR3 is TGTGCCAGTAAAAGCCCCGAGAAAGAGACCCAGTACTTC. Translation: CASKSPEKETQYF.

The chain carries TRBV7-9 and TRBJ1-2, with 8 positions matching TRBD1. Germline V gene data show CDR1 as SEHNR and CDR2 as FQNEAQ (reference sequence). The V gene end was trimmed by 4 bases and the J gene end by 10 bases; junction bases not matched to a gene: 5. CDR3 size: 12 residues. The CDR3, as DNA: TGTGCCAGCAGCTCCTCGCAGGGGGCCTACACCTTC. This codes for CASSSSQGAYTF. The full variable domain, rest sourced from reference TRBV7-9 and TRBJ1-2, is DTGVSQNPRHKITKRGQNVTFRCDPISEHNRLYWYRQTLGQGPEFLTYFQNEAQLEKSRLLSDRFSAERPKGSFSTLEIQRTEQGDSAMYLCASSSSQGAYTFGSGTRLTVV.

This clone has more than one count but fewer than ten. The chain links TRBV5-1 to TRBJ1-2, with D maybe TRBD1 (5 bases). The germline V and J ends were trimmed by 9 bases and 0 bases, with 18 bases remaining between them. Germline V gene sequence: CDR1 SGHRS, CDR2 YFSETQ. The CDR3 consists of 15 residues. The CDR3 DNA sequence: TGCGCCACCCAGGTTGGGTTGGGGGCTAACTATGGCTACACCTTC. This codes for CATQVGLGANYGYTF.

The chain has TRBV7-9 and TRBJ1-1; D unresolved. From germline, CDR1 is SEHNR and CDR2 FQNEAQ (reference sequence). This CDR3 spans 14 amino acids. V was trimmed by 3 bases and J by 4 bases, leaving 12 bases between them. The chain's CDR3 is CASSLRQAATEAFF. The CDR3 nucleotides read TGTGCCAGCAGCTTGCGGCAGGCAGCCACTGAAGCTTTCTTT.

V usage is TRBV7-2 and J usage is TRBJ2-2; possibly TRBD1 or TRBD2 for D (5 bases each). With 1 base removed from V and 4 bases from J, the gap between germline ends came to 7 bases. The CDR3 is 14 residues long. CDR1 is SGHTA and CDR2 is FQGNSA in the germline V gene. CDR3 loop: CASSLEGTTGELFF. For the CDR3, the DNA is TGTGCCAGCAGCTTAGAGGGGACCACCGGGGAGCTGTTTTTT.

The V and J genes are TRBV2 and TRBJ2-7, with 10 bases identical to TRBD2. CDR1 is SNHLY and CDR2 is FYNNEI in the germline V gene. With 7 bases clipped from V and 7 bases from J, the junction kept 10 bases outside the gene matches. The CDR3 loop spans 14 amino acids. The CDR3 nucleotides read TGTGCCAGCAAAACCTCTCTAGCGGGGGTTGAGCAGTACTTC. Encoded protein: CASKTSLAGVEQYF.

This chain uses TRBV5-6 with TRBJ2-6; possibly TRBD1 for D (5 bases). Germline V CDR1 and CDR2: SGHDT, YYEEEE. The CDR3 spans 16 residues. The V gene lost 7 bases and the J gene lost 0 bases, with 14 bases spanning the gap. The CDR3 DNA follows: TGTGCCAGCGAATTCCCCCAGGGCTCTGGGGCCAACGTCCTGACTTTC. Its translation: CASEFPQGSGANVLTF.

CDR3 sequence (DNA): TGTGCCAGCAGCCCCGGGGCGAGCGGGGGCCCAGATACGCAGTATTTT. Protein product: CASSPGASGGPDTQYF. The chain couples TRBV11-3 to TRBJ2-3; 8 bases align to TRBD2. The germline CDR1 and CDR2 sequences are SGHNT and YENEEA. The CDR3 consists of 16 residues. The junction had 11 bases not matched to a gene; V was cut back by 5 bases and J by 4 bases. Complete variable domain (other parts from reference TRBV11-3 and TRBJ2-3): EAGVVQSPRYKIIEKKQPVAFWCNPISGHNTLYWYLQNLGQGPELLIRYENEEAVDDSQLPKDRFSAERLKGVDSTLKIQPAELGDSAVYLCASSPGASGGPDTQYFGPGTRLTVL.

The V call is TRBV19, the J call TRBJ1-2; TRBD1 agrees at 8 bases. Germline loops: CDR1 LNHDA, CDR2 SQIVND (reference sequence). The CDR3 runs to 15 residues. V lost 0 bases and J lost 2; bases outside the gene matches: 2. This CDR3 reads CASSIDHRGNYGYTF. The CDR3 nucleotides read TGTGCCAGTAGTATAGATCACAGGGGGAACTATGGCTACACCTTC.

The chain combines TRBV6-5 with TRBJ2-1; D possibly corresponds to TRBD1 (6 bases). The CDR3 has 14 residues. V was shortened by 4 bases and J by 5 bases, with 12 bases between the two germline ends. Germline loops: CDR1 MNHEY, CDR2 SVGAGI. The CDR3 sequence: CASSLIRGDNEQFF. The CDR3, as DNA: TGTGCCAGCAGTTTGATCAGGGGCGACAATGAGCAGTTCTTC.